This T cell receptor (beta chain) emerged from a study of T cell changes during pregnancy in multiple sclerosis. The germline gives CDR1 SGHRS, CDR2 YFSETQ. Trimming left V 4 bases short and J 3 bases short, with 13 bases between. CDR3 length: 15 amino acids. Using immunoSEQ multiplex PCR, the repertoire was profiled, and TCRdb retains in-frame clones only, with some absent. The top ten hold roughly 5% of the sample, which has fewer than 50,000 clones, 90% to 95% seen once. Source: CD8+ T cells from peripheral blood mononuclear cells, taken before pregnancy. The chain recombines TRBV5-1 with TRBJ2-2, with a weak D call TRBD1 (6 bases). The TCR comes from a female donor with multiple sclerosis, enrolled in a pregnancy study. The CDR3, as DNA: TGCGCCAGCAGCCTAGGGACATCCTACACCGGGGAGCTGTTTTTT. It yields the protein CASSLGTSYTGELFF.